This T cell receptor (beta chain) was recorded in a study of T cell changes during pregnancy in multiple sclerosis. The CDR3 is made up of 15 amino acids. The trim removed 3 bases at V and 5 bases at J, leaving 5 bases unmatched. The germline gives CDR1 SGHTS, CDR2 YDEGEE. Sequenced by immunoSEQ multiplex PCR; TCRdb stores in-frame clones only, minus some. This table holds 40,000 or so clones, about 88% found once. The sequenced sample was CD8+ T cells from peripheral blood mononuclear cells, obtained in the first trimester of pregnancy. This chain uses TRBV5-8 with TRBJ2-5, with 12 bases identical to TRBD2. This TCR came from a female donor with multiple sclerosis, enrolled in a pregnancy study. CDR3 sequence: CASSWTSGVSETQYF. CDR3 coding DNA: TGTGCCAGCAGCTGGACTAGCGGGGTCTCGGAGACCCAGTACTTC.